This is a list of T cell receptor beta chains from one sample in a study of beta chain features in type 1 diabetes. Clones were read by immunoSEQ multiplex PCR, and TCRdb kept only the in-frame ones, dropping some. The sample contains 300,000 to 350,000 clones, approximately 13% of which appear only once. Sequenced input: naive CD4+ T cells from blood. The receptor set was obtained from a young woman with type 1 diabetes. Each CDR3 is given with its conserved first and last residue. A D gene is named only where the DNA matches it firmly. Only some rows state a clone size, as once, few, many or a class for expanded clones.

TGTGCCAGCAGAGAACAGGGTACTGGGGATGAGCAGTTCTTC	CASREQGTGDEQFF	few	TRBV28	TRBJ2-1	14	.
TGTGCCAGCAGCCACGACTCTCCGAACAAACCTACGCAGTATTTT	CASSHDSPNKPTQYF	few	TRBV5-4	TRBJ2-3	15	.
TGTGCCAGCAGCTCCTTGGGGGGGGCCGGGGCCAACGTCCTGACTTTC	CASSSLGGAGANVLTF	few	TRBV11-2	TRBJ2-6	16	.
TGTGCCAGCAGCTTGGGGGGGAGGAACACTGAAGCTTTCTTT	CASSLGGRNTEAFF	few	TRBV7-9	TRBJ1-1	14	.
TGTGCCAGCAGTTACGACAGCCAAGAGACCCAGTACTTC	CASSYDSQETQYF	few	TRBV6-6	TRBJ2-5	13	.
TGTGCCAGCTCTCGCGTTGGGACAGGCCTTGATAGCAATCAGCCCCAGCATTTT	CASSRVGTGLDSNQPQHF	.	TRBV18	TRBJ1-5	18	TRBD1
TGTGCCAGCAGCTTAACGTCTGTTACTTCCTACGAGCAGTACTTC	CASSLTSVTSYEQYF	.	TRBV11-2	TRBJ2-7	15	.
TGTGCCAGCAGGGACAGACTCACCGGGGAGCTGTTTTTT	CASRDRLTGELFF	.	TRBV27	TRBJ2-2	13	.
TGTGCCAGCAGCCGGGGACAGTTGAACACTGAAGCTTTCTTT	CASSRGQLNTEAFF	few	TRBV7-2	TRBJ1-1	14	TRBD1
TGTGCCAGCAGCTTAGTCTTCTTAGACAGGGTCACCGGGGAGCTGTTTTTT	CASSLVFLDRVTGELFF	.	TRBV7-2	TRBJ2-2	17	TRBD1
TGTGCCAGCAGTTTAGGCGGCGGGAGAGGTTACGAGCAGTACTTC	CASSLGGGRGYEQYF	few	TRBV28	TRBJ2-7	15	TRBD2
TGTGCCAGTACTAGACTAGCGGGAGCCTCTTGGGAGACCCAGTACTTC	CASTRLAGASWETQYF	few	TRBV19	TRBJ2-5	16	TRBD2
TGCGCCAGCAACTTGGGGTATCTAACAGATACGCAGTATTTT	CASNLGYLTDTQYF	.	TRBV5-1	TRBJ2-3	14	.
TGTGCCAGCAGTTTCCTCGGTGGCGGGGGGTGGCTTGGGCAGTTCTTC	CASSFLGGGGWLGQFF	few	TRBV28	TRBJ2-1	16	TRBD2
TGTGCCAGCAGTTCCGGGACTAGTGGATACAATGAGCAGTTCTTC	CASSSGTSGYNEQFF	few	TRBV6-1	TRBJ2-1	15	TRBD2
TGTGCCAGCAGCTTACGACAAGCGAACACCGGGGAGCTGTTTTTT	CASSLRQANTGELFF	few	TRBV7-3	TRBJ2-2	15	.
TGTGCCAGCAGAATAAGGACAGGGTTTATGAACACTGAAGCTTTCTTT	CASRIRTGFMNTEAFF	few	TRBV27	TRBJ1-1	16	TRBD1
TGTGCCACCAGCACTAGCCCACAAGAGACCCAGTACTTC	CATSTSPQETQYF	few	TRBV15	TRBJ2-5	13	.
TGTGCCTGGAGTGTGTACCGGCCAGGGGGCGCGGGCTCCTTC	CAWSVYRPGGAGSF	.	TRBV30	TRBJ1-2	14	TRBD1
TGTGCCACCAGCAGAGACAAAGTAGCGGGAGATAACACCGGGGAGCTGTTTTTT	CATSRDKVAGDNTGELFF	.	TRBV15	TRBJ2-2	18	TRBD2
TGTGCCAGCAACGACGGACAAACCGGGGAGCTGTTTTTT	CASNDGQTGELFF	few	TRBV6-5	TRBJ2-2	13	.
TGTGCCAGCAGGCCGGGACTGGAAGAGACCCAGTACTTC	CASRPGLEETQYF	few	TRBV5-4	TRBJ2-5	13	.
TGTGCCAGCTCACCACTAGCGTCCGGGGAGACCCAGTACTTC	CASSPLASGETQYF	.	TRBV18	TRBJ2-5	14	.
TGTGCCAGCAGCCCGCAGACAGGTTATGGCTACACCTTC	CASSPQTGYGYTF	few	TRBV14	TRBJ1-2	13	.
TGCGCCAGCAGATTGCGGTCCCCGGGACAGGGGTCCAATGAGCAGTTCTTC	CASRLRSPGQGSNEQFF	.	TRBV5-1	TRBJ2-1	17	TRBD1
TGTGCCAGCAGCGTAGAGGAGGAGACCCAGTACTTC	CASSVEEETQYF	few	TRBV9	TRBJ2-5	12	.
TGTGCCAGCAGTGAATCAGGGTTAACCTATGGCTACACCTTC	CASSESGLTYGYTF	few	TRBV25-1	TRBJ1-2	14	.
TGTGCCTGTAAATTCTCTGGGGCCAACGTCCTGACTTTC	CACKFSGANVLTF	.	TRBV6-1	TRBJ2-6	13	.
TGTGCCTGGCCTCGGGGGGATAAGCTGTTTTTT	CAWPRGDKLFF	.	TRBV30	TRBJ2-2	11	TRBD2
TGTGCCACCAGCAGAGAAGGTCTCGGACAGGGAAACACCATATATTTT	CATSREGLGQGNTIYF	few	TRBV15	TRBJ1-3	16	.
TGTGCCAGCAGCTTCTACAGGGGCACTGAAGCTTTCTTT	CASSFYRGTEAFF	few	TRBV5-6	TRBJ1-1	13	TRBD1
TGTGCCAGCAGCCCGGGACAGGGTAAAGCTTTCTTT	CASSPGQGKAFF	.	TRBV11-2	TRBJ1-1	12	TRBD1
TGTGCCTGGAGTTTGAGATATGGCTACACCTTC	CAWSLRYGYTF	.	TRBV30	TRBJ1-2	11	.
TGTGCCAGCAGTTTGGACAGAGCCACAGATACGCAGTATTTT	CASSLDRATDTQYF	.	TRBV11-2	TRBJ2-3	14	.
TGTGCCAGCAGTCCGCGGCGGGAGACCCAGTACTTC	CASSPRRETQYF	.	TRBV28	TRBJ2-5	12	.
TGTGCCAGCAGCCAAAATAGCGGGAGGGCCGTGGAGCAGTTCTTC	CASSQNSGRAVEQFF	few	TRBV11-3	TRBJ2-1	15	TRBD2
TGCGCCAGCAGCCAAGTAGGGGGACCCTGGCTAGCCAAAAACATTCAGTACTTC	CASSQVGGPWLAKNIQYF	.	TRBV4-1	TRBJ2-4	18	.
TGTGCCAGCAGCCACGGGGGGCAAGAGACCCAGTACTTC	CASSHGGQETQYF	few	TRBV11-2	TRBJ2-5	13	TRBD2
TGTGCCAGCAGCTTATCCGGACAGATCCCGTACGAGCAGTACTTC	CASSLSGQIPYEQYF	.	TRBV7-3	TRBJ2-7	15	.
TGTGCCAGCACCTATGACTACTATAACAATGAGCAGTTCTTC	CASTYDYYNNEQFF	.	TRBV7-2	TRBJ2-1	14	.
TGTGCCAGCAGCGTGGACATACCCACCGGGGAGCTGTTTTTT	CASSVDIPTGELFF	.	TRBV11-2	TRBJ2-2	14	.
TGTGCCAGCACCGCGACTAGCGGGGAGTACTTC	CASTATSGEYF	many	TRBV28	TRBJ2-5	11	TRBD2